Listed below are T cell receptor beta chains from one sample, sequenced in a study of blood T cell repertoires in COVID-19. TCRdb keeps only in-frame clones here, not all; method: immunoSEQ multiplex PCR. The data show some 300,000 clones, 85% to 90% seen once. Sequencing used peripheral blood. The receptors come from a woman in her twenties or thirties with COVID-19, enrolled during active disease. Each CDR3 is given with its conserved first and last residue. The D gene is left open where the match is weak. The size entry is marked missing in some rows and otherwise reads once, few, many or a size class.

V	J	D	size	DNA	CDR3
TRBV6-5	TRBJ1-6	.	.	TGTGCCAGCAGTCAGGTCCAGGGAGGTAATTCACCCCTCCACTTT	CASSQVQGGNSPLHF
TRBV29-1	TRBJ1-2	.	.	TGCAGCGTTACGACCCGGGGAGAGGTCGGCTACACCTTC	CSVTTRGEVGYTF
TRBV15	TRBJ2-6	TRBD1	.	TGTGCCACCAGCAGAGGGGACAGCTCTGGGGCCAACGTCCTGACTTTC	CATSRGDSSGANVLTF
TRBV19	TRBJ2-2	TRBD2	.	TGTGCCAGTAGCCTCATATGGGGGACTAGCGGAGTCACCGGGGAGCTGTTTTTT	CASSLIWGTSGVTGELFF
TRBV4-2	TRBJ1-1	.	once	TGTGCCAGCAGCCAAGTTGGGGGCACCGAAGCTTTCTTT	CASSQVGGTEAFF
TRBV4-1	TRBJ2-5	TRBD1	.	TGCGCCAGCAGCCAATCGGACAGGGCGACCTTGGAGACCCAGTACTTC	CASSQSDRATLETQYF
TRBV27	TRBJ1-6	.	.	TGTGCCAGCAGTTTATCGGCAGGGAAAAATTCACCCCTCCACTTT	CASSLSAGKNSPLHF
TRBV5-4	TRBJ2-2	TRBD2	once	TGTGCCAGCAGCTTGGGACTAGCGGGGGGGCAGAGCGGGGAGCTGTTTTTT	CASSLGLAGGQSGELFF
TRBV4-2	TRBJ2-7	TRBD1	once	TGTGCCAGCAGCCAACCGACAGGGGGCTACGAGCAGTACTTC	CASSQPTGGYEQYF
TRBV6-5	TRBJ1-3	.	.	TGTGCCAGCAGTTATACAGGGACCTCTGGAAACACCATATATTTT	CASSYTGTSGNTIYF
TRBV12-3/TRBV12-4	TRBJ2-3	.	.	TGTGCCAGCAGTTTGAGAACAGATACGCAGTATTTT	CASSLRTDTQYF
TRBV4-3	TRBJ2-7	TRBD1	.	TGCGCCAGCAGCCATTCCAGGGGGTCCTACGAGCAGTACTTC	CASSHSRGSYEQYF
TRBV2	TRBJ1-1	.	.	TGTGCCAGCAGTGAAACAGGCGTGAACACTGAAGCTTTCTTT	CASSETGVNTEAFF
TRBV6-4	TRBJ1-5	.	.	TGTGCCAGCAGCCCTAATTGGGGATCGGGACAGCCCCAGCATTTT	CASSPNWGSGQPQHF
TRBV10-3	TRBJ1-2	.	.	TGTGCCATCAGTGACCCCGCGGGGGTATCGGACGGCTACACCTTC	CAISDPAGVSDGYTF
TRBV7-8	TRBJ1-5	TRBD1	.	TGTGCCAGCAGCGCCTTCCGGGACAGGGGTAAGGGTAGCAATCAGCCCCAGCATTTT	CASSAFRDRGKGSNQPQHF
TRBV4-1	TRBJ1-1	.	.	TGCGCCAGCAGCCAAGCCGGGACACCGAACACTGAAGCTTTCTTT	CASSQAGTPNTEAFF
TRBV23-1	TRBJ1-5	.	.	TGCGCCAGCACCCACAGGGATGGCAATCAGCCCCAGCATTTT	CASTHRDGNQPQHF
TRBV11-2	TRBJ1-3	TRBD1	.	TGTGCCAGCAGCTTTTTAGGACAGGGGTTCTCTGGAAACACCATATATTTT	CASSFLGQGFSGNTIYF
TRBV30	TRBJ2-5	TRBD2	.	TGTGCCTGGAAGGGACTAGAGGAGACCCAGTACTTC	CAWKGLEETQYF
TRBV19	TRBJ1-2	.	.	TGTGCCAGTAGGCCCCAAGGGGCGCCCTTATATGGCTACACCTTC	CASRPQGAPLYGYTF
TRBV28	TRBJ1-1	.	.	TGTGCCAGCAGTTTATTAACGGAGGTGAACACTGAAGCTTTCTTT	CASSLLTEVNTEAFF